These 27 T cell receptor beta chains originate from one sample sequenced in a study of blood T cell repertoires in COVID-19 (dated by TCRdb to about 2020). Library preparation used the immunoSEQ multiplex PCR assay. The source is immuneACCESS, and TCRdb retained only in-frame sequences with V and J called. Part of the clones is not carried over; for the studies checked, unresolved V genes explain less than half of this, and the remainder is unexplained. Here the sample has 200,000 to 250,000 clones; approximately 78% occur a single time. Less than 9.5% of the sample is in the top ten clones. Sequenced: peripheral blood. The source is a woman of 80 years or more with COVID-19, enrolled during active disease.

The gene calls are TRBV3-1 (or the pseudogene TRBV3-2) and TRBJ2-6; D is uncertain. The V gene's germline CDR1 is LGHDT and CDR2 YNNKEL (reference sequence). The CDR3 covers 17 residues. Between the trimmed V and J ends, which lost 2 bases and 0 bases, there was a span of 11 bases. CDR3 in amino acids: CASSQSKMSSGANVLTF. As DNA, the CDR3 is TGTGCCAGCAGCCAATCAAAAATGAGCTCTGGGGCCAACGTCCTGACTTTC.

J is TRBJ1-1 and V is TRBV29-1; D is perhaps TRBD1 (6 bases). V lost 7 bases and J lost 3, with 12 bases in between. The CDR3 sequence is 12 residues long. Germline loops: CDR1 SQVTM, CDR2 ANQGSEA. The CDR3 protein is CSAIQGHTEAFF. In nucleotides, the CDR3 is TGCAGCGCCATACAGGGCCACACTGAAGCTTTCTTT.

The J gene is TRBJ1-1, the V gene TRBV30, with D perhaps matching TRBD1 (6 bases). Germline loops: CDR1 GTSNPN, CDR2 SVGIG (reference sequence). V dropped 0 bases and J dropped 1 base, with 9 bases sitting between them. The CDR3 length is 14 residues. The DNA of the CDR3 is TGTGCCTGGAGTGTAGGGACATCGAACACTGAAGCTTTCTTT. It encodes CAWSVGTSNTEAFF.

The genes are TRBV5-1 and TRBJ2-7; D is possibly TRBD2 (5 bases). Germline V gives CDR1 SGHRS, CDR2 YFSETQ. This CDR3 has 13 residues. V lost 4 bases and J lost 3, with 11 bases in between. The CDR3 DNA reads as TGCGCCAGCAGCCCCGGGGTCGACTACGAGCAGTACTTC. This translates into CASSPGVDYEQYF.

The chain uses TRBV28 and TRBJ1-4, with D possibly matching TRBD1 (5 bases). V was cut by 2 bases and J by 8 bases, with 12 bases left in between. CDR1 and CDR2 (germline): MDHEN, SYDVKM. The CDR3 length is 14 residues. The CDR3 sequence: CASSLRQGWEKLFF. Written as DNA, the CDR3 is TGTGCCAGCAGTTTACGGCAGGGTTGGGAAAAACTGTTTTTT.

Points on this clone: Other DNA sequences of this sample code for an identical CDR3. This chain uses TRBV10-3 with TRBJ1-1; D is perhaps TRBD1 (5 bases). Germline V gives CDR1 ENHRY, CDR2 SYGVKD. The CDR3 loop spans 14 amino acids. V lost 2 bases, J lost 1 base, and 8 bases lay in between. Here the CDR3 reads CAISEGQGNTEAFF. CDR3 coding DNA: TGTGCCATCAGTGAGGGCCAGGGGAACACTGAAGCTTTCTTT.

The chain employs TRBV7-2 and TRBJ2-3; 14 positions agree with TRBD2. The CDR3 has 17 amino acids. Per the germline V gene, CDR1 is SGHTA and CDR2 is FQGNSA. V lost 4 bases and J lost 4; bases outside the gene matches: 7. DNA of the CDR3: TGTGCCAGCAGCTCGCCGGGACTAGCGGGGGCCGCAGATACGCAGTATTTT. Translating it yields CASSSPGLAGAADTQYF. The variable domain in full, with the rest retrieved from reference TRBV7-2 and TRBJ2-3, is GAGVSQSPSNKVTEKGKDVELRCDPISGHTALYWYRQSLGQGLEFLIYFQGNSAPDKSGLPSDRFSAERTGGSVSTLTIQRTQQEDSAVYLCASSSPGLAGAADTQYFGPGTRLTVL.

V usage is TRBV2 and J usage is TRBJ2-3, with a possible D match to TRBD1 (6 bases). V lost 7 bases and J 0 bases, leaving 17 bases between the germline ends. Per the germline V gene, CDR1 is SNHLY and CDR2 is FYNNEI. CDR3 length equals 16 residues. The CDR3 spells CASTGQNSLSTDTQYF. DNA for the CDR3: TGTGCCAGCACGGGACAAAACAGTCTAAGCACAGATACGCAGTATTTT.

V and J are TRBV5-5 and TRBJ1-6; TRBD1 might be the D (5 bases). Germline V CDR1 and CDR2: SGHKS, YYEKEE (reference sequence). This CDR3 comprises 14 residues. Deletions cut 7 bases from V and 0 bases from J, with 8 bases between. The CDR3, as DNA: TGTGCCAGCGGGGGGGACTCCTATAATTCACCCCTCCACTTT. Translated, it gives CASGGDSYNSPLHF.

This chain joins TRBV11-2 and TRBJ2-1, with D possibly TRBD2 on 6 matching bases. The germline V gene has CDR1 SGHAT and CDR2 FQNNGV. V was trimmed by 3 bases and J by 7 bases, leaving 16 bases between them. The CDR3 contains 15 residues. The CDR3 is CASSFGVGGYNEQFF. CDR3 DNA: TGTGCCAGCAGCTTCGGTGTCGGGGGATATAATGAGCAGTTCTTC.

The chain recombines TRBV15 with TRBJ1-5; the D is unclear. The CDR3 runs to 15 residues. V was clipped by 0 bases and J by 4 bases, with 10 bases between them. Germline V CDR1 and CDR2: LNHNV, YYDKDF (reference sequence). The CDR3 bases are TGTGCCACCAGCAGAGATGTCACACCGAATCAGCCCCAGCATTTT. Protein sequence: CATSRDVTPNQPQHF.

DNA for the CDR3: TGTGCCAGCAGCTCCGGGACAGTGAACACTGAAGCTTTCTTT. As protein: CASSSGTVNTEAFF. This sequence joins TRBV7-6 and TRBJ1-1, with TRBD1 matching 7 bases. CDR3 length equals 14 residues. J lost 0 bases, V lost 4 bases, and 2 bases had no gene match. Germline-derived CDR1 and CDR2 are SGHVS and FNYEAQ.

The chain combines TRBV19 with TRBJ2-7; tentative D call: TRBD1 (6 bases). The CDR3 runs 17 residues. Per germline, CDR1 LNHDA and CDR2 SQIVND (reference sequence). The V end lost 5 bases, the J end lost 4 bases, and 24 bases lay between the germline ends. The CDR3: CASSPSQGSYRGYEQYF. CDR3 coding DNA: TGTGCCAGTAGTCCATCGCAGGGGAGTTACCGAGGATACGAGCAGTACTTC.

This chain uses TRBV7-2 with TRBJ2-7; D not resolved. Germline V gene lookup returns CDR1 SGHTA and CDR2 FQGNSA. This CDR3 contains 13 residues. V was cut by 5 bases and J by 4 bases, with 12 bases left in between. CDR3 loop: CASSSPGRYEQYF. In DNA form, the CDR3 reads TGTGCCAGCAGCAGCCCGGGTCGTTACGAGCAGTACTTC.

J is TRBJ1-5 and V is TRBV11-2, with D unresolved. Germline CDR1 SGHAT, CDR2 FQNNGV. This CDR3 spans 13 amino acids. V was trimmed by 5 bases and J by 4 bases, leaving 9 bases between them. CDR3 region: CASSPGLNQPQHF. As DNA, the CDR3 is TGTGCCAGCAGCCCCGGACTAAATCAGCCCCAGCATTTT. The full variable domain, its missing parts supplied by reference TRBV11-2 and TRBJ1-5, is EAGVAQSPRYKIIEKRQSVAFWCNPISGHATLYWYQQILGQGPKLLIQFQNNGVVDDSQLPKDRFSAERLKGVDSTLKIQPAKLEDSAVYLCASSPGLNQPQHFGDGTRLSIL.

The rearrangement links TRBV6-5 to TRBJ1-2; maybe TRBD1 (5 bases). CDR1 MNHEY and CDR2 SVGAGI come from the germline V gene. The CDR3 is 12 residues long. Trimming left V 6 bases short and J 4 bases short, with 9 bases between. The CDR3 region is CASRDDSYGYTF. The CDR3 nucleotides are TGTGCCAGCAGAGACGACAGCTATGGCTACACCTTC.

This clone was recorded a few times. CDR3 sequence: CASSLTGYGYTF. Written as DNA, the CDR3 is TGTGCCAGCAGCCTCACAGGATATGGCTACACCTTC. The rearrangement joins TRBV3-1 (or the pseudogene TRBV3-2) to TRBJ1-2; a weak D match, TRBD1 (5 bases). The germline V gene has CDR1 LGHDT and CDR2 YNNKEL (reference sequence). This CDR3 spans 12 amino acids. V lost 4 bases and J 5 bases, leaving 8 bases between the germline ends.

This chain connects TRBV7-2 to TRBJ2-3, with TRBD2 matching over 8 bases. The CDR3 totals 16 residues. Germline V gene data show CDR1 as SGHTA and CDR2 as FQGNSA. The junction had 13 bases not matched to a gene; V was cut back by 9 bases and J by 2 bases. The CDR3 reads CASSQVRGGHTDTQYF. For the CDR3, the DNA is TGTGCCAGTTCCCAAGTTCGGGGGGGTCACACAGATACGCAGTATTTT.

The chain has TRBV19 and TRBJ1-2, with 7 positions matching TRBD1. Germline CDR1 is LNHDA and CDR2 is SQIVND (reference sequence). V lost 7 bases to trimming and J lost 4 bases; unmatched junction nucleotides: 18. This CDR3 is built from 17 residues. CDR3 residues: CASNEPGGQGVTYGYTF. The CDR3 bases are TGTGCCAGTAACGAACCGGGCGGGCAGGGGGTGACCTATGGCTACACCTTC.

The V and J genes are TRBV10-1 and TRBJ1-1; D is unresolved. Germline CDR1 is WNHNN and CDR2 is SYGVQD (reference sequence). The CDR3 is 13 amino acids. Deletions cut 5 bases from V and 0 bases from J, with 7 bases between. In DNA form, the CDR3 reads TGCGCCAGCAGTACCGGGATGAACACTGAAGCTTTCTTT. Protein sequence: CASSTGMNTEAFF.

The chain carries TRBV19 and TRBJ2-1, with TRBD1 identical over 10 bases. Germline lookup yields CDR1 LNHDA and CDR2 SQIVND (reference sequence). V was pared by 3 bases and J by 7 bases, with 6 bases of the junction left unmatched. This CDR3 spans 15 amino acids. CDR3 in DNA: TGTGCCAGTAGTATTCCAGGGACAGGGGTAAATGAGCAGTTCTTC. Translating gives CASSIPGTGVNEQFF.

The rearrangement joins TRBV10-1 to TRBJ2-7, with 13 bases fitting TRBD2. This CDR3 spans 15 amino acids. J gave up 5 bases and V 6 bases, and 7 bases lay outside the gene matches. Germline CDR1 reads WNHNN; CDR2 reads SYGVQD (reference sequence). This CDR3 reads CASSSGLAGTDEQYF. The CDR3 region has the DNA TGCGCCAGCAGCTCGGGACTAGCGGGGACAGACGAGCAGTACTTC.

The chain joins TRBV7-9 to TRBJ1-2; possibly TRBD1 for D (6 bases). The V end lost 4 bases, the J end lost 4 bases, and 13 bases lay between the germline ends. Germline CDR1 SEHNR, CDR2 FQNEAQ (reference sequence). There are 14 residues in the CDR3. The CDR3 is CASSWGPDSYGYTF. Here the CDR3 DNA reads TGTGCCAGCAGCTGGGGTCCGGACAGCTATGGCTACACCTTC.

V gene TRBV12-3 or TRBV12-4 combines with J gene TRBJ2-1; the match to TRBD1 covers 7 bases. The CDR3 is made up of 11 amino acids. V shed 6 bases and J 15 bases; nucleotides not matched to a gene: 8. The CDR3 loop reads CASSITGVGFF. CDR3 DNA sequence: TGTGCCAGCAGCATCACAGGGGTTGGGTTCTTC.

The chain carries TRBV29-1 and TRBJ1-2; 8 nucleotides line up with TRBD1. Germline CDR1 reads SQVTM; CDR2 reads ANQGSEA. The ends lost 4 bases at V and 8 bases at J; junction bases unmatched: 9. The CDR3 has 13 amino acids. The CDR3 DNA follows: TGCAGCGTTGCTGGCTACAGGGGGTCAGGCTACACCTTC. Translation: CSVAGYRGSGYTF. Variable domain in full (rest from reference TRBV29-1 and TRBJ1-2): SAVISQKPSRDICQRGTSLTIQCQVDSQVTMMFWYRQQPGQSLTLIATANQGSEATYESGFVIDKFPISRPNLTFSTLTVSNMSPEDSSIYLCSVAGYRGSGYTFGSGTRLTVV.

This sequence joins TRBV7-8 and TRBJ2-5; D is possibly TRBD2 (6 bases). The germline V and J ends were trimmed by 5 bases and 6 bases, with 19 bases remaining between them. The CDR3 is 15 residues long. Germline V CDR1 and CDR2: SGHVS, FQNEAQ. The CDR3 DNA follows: TGTGCCAGCAGCCCTAGCGACTCCATTCGAAAGACCCAGTACTTC. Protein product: CASSPSDSIRKTQYF.

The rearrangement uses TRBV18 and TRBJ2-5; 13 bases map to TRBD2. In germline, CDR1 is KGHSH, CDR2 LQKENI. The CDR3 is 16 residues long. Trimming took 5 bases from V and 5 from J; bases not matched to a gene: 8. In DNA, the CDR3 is TGTGCCAGCTCATCCCGACTAGCGGGGGGCGAGGAGACCCAGTACTTC. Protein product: CASSSRLAGGEETQYF.